The rows below give T cell receptor beta chains drawn from one sample of a study of OX40 agonist ivuxolimab in advanced cancers. The data were produced by immunoSEQ multiplex PCR, yet TCRdb's version contains in-frame clones alone and is incomplete. The sample lists about 68,000 clones; about 83% were seen once. The sequenced sample was CD4+ or CD8+ T cells sorted from blood, obtained in a trial of the OX40 agonist ivuxolimab. The receptor source for this set is an adult with an advanced solid tumor such as melanoma, head and neck, liver or kidney cancer. CDR3s include the opening cysteine and the closing phenylalanine or tryptophan. A D gene is named only where the DNA matches it firmly. Only part of the rows carry a size: once, few, many, or a class if the clone is expanded.

clone_size: NA; d_call: TRBD1; v_call: TRBV2; j_call: TRBJ1-5; cdr3_aa: CASSDSRTGGLTNQPQHF; cdr3_nt: TGTGCCAGCAGTGACTCCAGGACAGGGGGGCTTACAAATCAGCCCCAGCATTTT
clone_size: NA; d_call: NA; v_call: TRBV29-1; j_call: TRBJ1-1; cdr3_aa: CSVKEQGNTEAFF; cdr3_nt: TGCAGCGTCAAGGAGCAGGGAAACACTGAAGCTTTCTTT
clone_size: few; d_call: NA; v_call: TRBV2; j_call: TRBJ1-2; cdr3_aa: CASSDEGQGYTF; cdr3_nt: TGTGCCAGCAGTGATGAGGGACAAGGCTACACCTTC
clone_size: NA; d_call: TRBD2; v_call: TRBV7-2; j_call: TRBJ2-3; cdr3_aa: CASSPKSGVGTDTQYF; cdr3_nt: TGTGCCAGCAGCCCCAAAAGCGGGGTAGGCACAGATACGCAGTATTTT
clone_size: NA; d_call: NA; v_call: TRBV5-4; j_call: TRBJ1-1; cdr3_aa: CASSLEQTNTEAFF; cdr3_nt: TGTGCCAGCAGCTTGGAACAGACTAACACTGAAGCTTTCTTT
clone_size: NA; d_call: NA; v_call: TRBV5-6; j_call: TRBJ2-5; cdr3_aa: CASPFTQYF; cdr3_nt: TGTGCCAGCCCCTTTACCCAGTACTTC
clone_size: NA; d_call: TRBD1; v_call: TRBV18; j_call: TRBJ1-2; cdr3_aa: CASSRTGGDGGYTF; cdr3_nt: TGTGCCAGCTCACGGACAGGGGGTGACGGTGGCTACACCTTC
clone_size: NA; d_call: TRBD2; v_call: TRBV7-2; j_call: TRBJ2-1; cdr3_aa: CASSLRGLAGGPEQFF; cdr3_nt: TGTGCCAGCAGCTTAAGAGGGCTAGCGGGGGGCCCTGAGCAGTTCTTC
clone_size: NA; d_call: NA; v_call: TRBV18; j_call: TRBJ2-5; cdr3_aa: CASSPPGRQETQYF; cdr3_nt: TGTGCCAGCTCACCACCTGGCCGACAAGAGACCCAGTACTTC
clone_size: NA; d_call: NA; v_call: TRBV5-1; j_call: TRBJ1-1; cdr3_aa: CASSLVSGSGTEAFF; cdr3_nt: TGCGCCAGCAGCTTGGTATCTGGGAGCGGCACTGAAGCTTTCTTT
clone_size: NA; d_call: NA; v_call: TRBV5-6; j_call: TRBJ2-3; cdr3_aa: CASSERDTQYF; cdr3_nt: TGTGCCAGCAGCGAAAGGGATACGCAGTATTTT
clone_size: NA; d_call: TRBD1; v_call: TRBV7-9; j_call: TRBJ2-7; cdr3_aa: CASSRDRSYEQYF; cdr3_nt: TGTGCCAGCAGCCGGGACAGGTCCTACGAGCAGTACTTC
clone_size: NA; d_call: NA; v_call: TRBV7-8; j_call: TRBJ2-4; cdr3_aa: CASSSGTPKNIQYF; cdr3_nt: TGTGCCAGCAGCTCCGGGACACCCAAAAACATTCAGTACTTC
clone_size: NA; d_call: NA; v_call: TRBV6-1; j_call: TRBJ1-2; cdr3_aa: CASSEDSGPYRGYTF; cdr3_nt: TGTGCCAGCAGTGAAGATTCAGGGCCATACCGTGGCTACACCTTC
clone_size: NA; d_call: NA; v_call: TRBV19; j_call: TRBJ2-2; cdr3_aa: CASTPRDRYTGELFF; cdr3_nt: TGTGCCAGTACCCCGAGAGACAGATACACCGGGGAGCTGTTTTTT
clone_size: NA; d_call: NA; v_call: TRBV5-4; j_call: TRBJ2-5; cdr3_aa: CASSLRVQETQYF; cdr3_nt: TGTGCCAGCAGCTTGCGCGTCCAAGAGACCCAGTACTTC
clone_size: NA; d_call: NA; v_call: TRBV9; j_call: TRBJ2-5; cdr3_aa: CASSVERGVQETQYF; cdr3_nt: TGTGCCAGCAGCGTCGAAAGGGGGGTTCAAGAGACCCAGTACTTC
clone_size: NA; d_call: TRBD2; v_call: TRBV19; j_call: TRBJ2-1; cdr3_aa: CASSTRGAGGFYNEQFF; cdr3_nt: TGTGCCAGTAGTACCAGGGGAGCGGGGGGCTTCTACAATGAGCAGTTCTTC
clone_size: NA; d_call: TRBD1; v_call: TRBV11-2; j_call: TRBJ1-2; cdr3_aa: CASSPDRDYGYTF; cdr3_nt: TGTGCCAGCAGCCCGGACAGGGACTATGGCTACACCTTC
clone_size: NA; d_call: NA; v_call: TRBV6-5; j_call: TRBJ1-5; cdr3_aa: CASSYSRWDQPQHF; cdr3_nt: TGTGCCAGCAGTTACTCGAGATGGGATCAGCCCCAGCATTTT
clone_size: few; d_call: TRBD2; v_call: TRBV11-2; j_call: TRBJ2-2; cdr3_aa: CASSLLAGGNTGELFF; cdr3_nt: TGTGCCAGCAGCCTACTAGCGGGGGGGAACACCGGGGAGCTGTTTTTT
clone_size: NA; d_call: NA; v_call: TRBV7-2; j_call: TRBJ1-2; cdr3_aa: CASSLSREDGYTF; cdr3_nt: TGTGCCAGCAGCTTGTCCAGGGAGGATGGCTACACCTTC
clone_size: NA; d_call: NA; v_call: TRBV5-4; j_call: TRBJ2-1; cdr3_aa: CASSLGGGNSYNEQFF; cdr3_nt: TGTGCCAGCAGCTTGGGTGGGGGAAACTCCTACAATGAGCAGTTCTTC
clone_size: NA; d_call: NA; v_call: TRBV6-5; j_call: TRBJ1-2; cdr3_aa: CASSPRGYGYTF; cdr3_nt: TGTGCCAGCAGTCCCAGGGGCTATGGCTACACCTTC
clone_size: NA; d_call: NA; v_call: TRBV6-1; j_call: TRBJ1-2; cdr3_aa: CASLEWGTNYGYTF; cdr3_nt: TGTGCCAGCCTTGAGTGGGGAACTAACTATGGCTACACCTTC
clone_size: NA; d_call: NA; v_call: TRBV7-9; j_call: TRBJ1-1; cdr3_aa: CASSTRLGNTEAFF; cdr3_nt: TGTGCCAGCAGCACCCGGCTGGGGAACACTGAAGCTTTCTTT
clone_size: NA; d_call: NA; v_call: TRBV27; j_call: TRBJ1-4; cdr3_aa: CASSSRGQLMNEKLFF; cdr3_nt: TGTGCCAGCAGTTCTCGGGGGCAGTTGATGAATGAAAAACTGTTTTTT
clone_size: NA; d_call: NA; v_call: TRBV9; j_call: TRBJ1-1; cdr3_aa: CASSFSQERGMGEAFF; cdr3_nt: TGTGCCAGCAGCTTCTCCCAGGAGAGGGGAATGGGTGAAGCTTTCTTT
clone_size: NA; d_call: NA; v_call: TRBV5-5; j_call: TRBJ2-7; cdr3_aa: CASSLIQGTDEQYF; cdr3_nt: TGTGCCAGCAGCTTAATTCAGGGTACGGACGAGCAGTACTTC
clone_size: once; d_call: NA; v_call: TRBV5-1; j_call: TRBJ1-1; cdr3_aa: CASSLGETPGGTEAFF; cdr3_nt: TGCGCCAGCAGCTTGGGTGAGACCCCTGGGGGCACTGAAGCTTTCTTT
clone_size: NA; d_call: NA; v_call: TRBV11-3; j_call: TRBJ2-5; cdr3_aa: CASSLRSAAVQETQYF; cdr3_nt: TGTGCCAGCAGCTTACGGTCTGCGGCGGTTCAAGAGACCCAGTACTTC
clone_size: NA; d_call: TRBD2; v_call: TRBV6-5; j_call: TRBJ2-3; cdr3_aa: CASRPGGGTDTQYF; cdr3_nt: TGTGCCAGCAGACCGGGGGGGGGAACAGATACGCAGTATTTT
clone_size: medium-sized; d_call: TRBD1; v_call: TRBV5-4; j_call: TRBJ1-2; cdr3_aa: CASSPGGSDNYGYTF; cdr3_nt: TGTGCCAGCAGCCCAGGGGGTTCGGATAACTATGGCTACACCTTC
clone_size: few; d_call: NA; v_call: TRBV14; j_call: TRBJ2-7; cdr3_aa: CASSQFGGPSSYEQYF; cdr3_nt: TGTGCCAGCAGCCAGTTTGGGGGGCCCAGCTCCTACGAGCAGTACTTC
clone_size: once; d_call: TRBD1; v_call: TRBV19; j_call: TRBJ2-1; cdr3_aa: CASRSGDRGLNEQFF; cdr3_nt: TGTGCCAGTAGATCCGGGGACAGGGGCTTAAATGAGCAGTTCTTC
clone_size: NA; d_call: NA; v_call: TRBV11-2; j_call: TRBJ1-2; cdr3_aa: CASSSGTIYGYTF; cdr3_nt: TGTGCCAGCAGCTCAGGGACGATCTATGGCTACACCTTC
clone_size: NA; d_call: NA; v_call: TRBV5-1; j_call: TRBJ1-1; cdr3_aa: CASSLNQGGFAEAFF; cdr3_nt: TGCGCCAGCAGCTTGAATCAGGGAGGATTTGCTGAAGCTTTCTTT
clone_size: NA; d_call: NA; v_call: TRBV5-6; j_call: TRBJ2-7; cdr3_aa: CASSFLWDNFYEQYF; cdr3_nt: TGTGCCAGCAGCTTTTTATGGGATAACTTCTACGAGCAGTACTTC
clone_size: NA; d_call: NA; v_call: TRBV27; j_call: TRBJ2-1; cdr3_aa: CASRSGSGKNNEQFF; cdr3_nt: TGTGCCAGCAGAAGTGGTAGCGGAAAAAACAATGAGCAGTTCTTC
clone_size: NA; d_call: NA; v_call: TRBV6-1; j_call: TRBJ1-1; cdr3_aa: CASRETGSAEAFF; cdr3_nt: TGTGCCAGCAGGGAAACAGGAAGCGCTGAAGCTTTCTTT
clone_size: NA; d_call: TRBD2; v_call: TRBV5-4; j_call: TRBJ2-5; cdr3_aa: CASSLALTGGPETQYF; cdr3_nt: TGTGCCAGCAGCTTGGCCTTGACGGGGGGACCGGAGACCCAGTACTTC
clone_size: few; d_call: NA; v_call: TRBV7-9; j_call: TRBJ1-1; cdr3_aa: CASSPGLDEAFF; cdr3_nt: TGTGCCAGCAGCCCCGGACTGGATGAAGCTTTCTTT
clone_size: NA; d_call: NA; v_call: TRBV18; j_call: TRBJ1-5; cdr3_aa: CASSPGRVLGQPQHF; cdr3_nt: TGTGCCAGCTCACCGGGCAGGGTCTTGGGTCAGCCCCAGCATTTT
clone_size: once; d_call: NA; v_call: TRBV10-3; j_call: TRBJ1-2; cdr3_aa: CAISESSRSYGYTF; cdr3_nt: TGTGCCATCAGTGAGTCGAGCAGGAGCTATGGCTACACCTTC
clone_size: NA; d_call: NA; v_call: TRBV6-5; j_call: TRBJ1-5; cdr3_aa: CASSDQWPNQPQHF; cdr3_nt: TGTGCCAGCAGTGATCAATGGCCAAATCAGCCCCAGCATTTT
clone_size: NA; d_call: NA; v_call: TRBV9; j_call: TRBJ2-5; cdr3_aa: CASSGDEYQETQYF; cdr3_nt: TGTGCCAGCAGCGGAGATGAGTACCAAGAGACCCAGTACTTC
clone_size: NA; d_call: NA; v_call: TRBV19; j_call: TRBJ2-7; cdr3_aa: CASKPTGTNYEQYF; cdr3_nt: TGTGCCAGTAAACCAACCGGGACAAACTACGAGCAGTACTTC
clone_size: NA; d_call: NA; v_call: TRBV18; j_call: TRBJ1-1; cdr3_aa: CASSPPSGSTDTEAFF; cdr3_nt: TGTGCCAGCTCACCACCTTCAGGCAGCACGGACACTGAAGCTTTCTTT
clone_size: NA; d_call: TRBD1; v_call: TRBV10-2; j_call: TRBJ2-1; cdr3_aa: CASSESTGGPYNEQFF; cdr3_nt: TGCGCCAGCAGTGAGTCGACAGGGGGTCCGTACAATGAGCAGTTCTTC
clone_size: NA; d_call: NA; v_call: TRBV2; j_call: TRBJ1-1; cdr3_aa: CASQQAQAGYTEAFF; cdr3_nt: TGTGCCAGCCAGCAAGCTCAGGCAGGATACACTGAAGCTTTCTTT
clone_size: NA; d_call: NA; v_call: TRBV2; j_call: TRBJ1-5; cdr3_aa: CASTLMGESQPQHF; cdr3_nt: TGTGCCAGCACCCTCATGGGGGAGAGTCAGCCCCAGCATTTT